The next 10 T cell receptor beta chains were all read from a single sample in a study of T-cell memory formation after mild COVID-19. TCRdb processed the 5' RACE reads anew with MiXCR; each CDR3 protein has one entry. Here the sample spans 470,000 or so distinct CDR3 sequences, approximately 18% being singletons. Source material: PBMCs or a T cell subset sorted from them (not recorded which). Receptors originate from a man aged 18 to 29 who had mild COVID-19 (a few samples of this study predate the infection). Cell type and time point are not known.

This clonotype occurred a few times. The rearrangement links TRBV7-8 to TRBJ2-1, with TRBD1 matching 8 bases. This CDR3 is 15 amino acids long. Looked up from germline, CDR1 is SGHVS and CDR2 is FQNEAQ. V was clipped by 5 bases and J by 6 bases; unmatched bases: 9. The CDR3 DNA is TGTGCCAGCAGCGGCCGGCCCAGGGGGCTCAATGAGCAGTTCTTC. It yields the protein CASSGRPRGLNEQFF.

The rearrangement uses TRBV7-2 and TRBJ2-1; 8 bases are shared with TRBD2. The CDR3 has 15 amino acids. Germline assignment: CDR1 SGHTA and CDR2 FQGNSA. V shed 7 bases, J shed 5 bases, and the junction held 10 bases outside the gene matches. The CDR3 here is CASTLGGRGDNEQFF. The CDR3 DNA follows: TGTGCCAGCACCCTGGGGGGGCGGGGGGACAATGAGCAGTTCTTC.

In this sample, this clonotype turned up a few times. The rearrangement joins TRBV5-6 to TRBJ2-5; the match to TRBD1 covers 7 bases. Germline loops: CDR1 SGHDT, CDR2 YYEEEE. V trimming: 5 bases; J trimming: 0 bases; junction bases outside the gene matches: 7. The CDR3 loop spans 15 amino acids. The CDR3 DNA follows: TGTGCCAGCAGTGTAAGGGGGCGGTACCAAGAGACCCAGTACTTC. It yields the protein CASSVRGRYQETQYF. Based on the CDR3 plus reference TRBV5-6 and TRBJ2-5, the full variable domain is DAGVTQSPTHLIKTRGQQVTLRCSPKSGHDTVSWYQQALGQGPQFIFQYYEEEERQRGNFPDRFSGHQFPNYSSELNVNALLLGDSALYLCASSVRGRYQETQYFGPGTRLLVL.

This clonotype occurred a few times. V and J are TRBV12-3 or TRBV12-4 and TRBJ2-3; 8 nucleotides match TRBD2. The CDR3 loop spans 13 amino acids. V shed 6 bases, J shed 8 bases, and the junction held 7 bases outside the gene matches. The CDR3 DNA is TGTGCCAGCAGAAAGACTAGCGAGGCTACGCAGTATTTT. This encodes CASRKTSEATQYF.

The chain couples TRBV7-6 to TRBJ1-1, with a weak D call TRBD1 (6 bases). Germline CDR1 reads SGHVS; CDR2 reads FNYEAQ. This CDR3 spans 13 amino acids. The ends were cut back, 1 base at V and 8 bases at J, with 11 bases in the middle. The CDR3 reads CASSLGGGGEAFF. CDR3 DNA: TGTGCCAGCAGCTTAGGAGGGGGTGGAGAAGCTTTCTTT. Together with reference TRBV7-6 and TRBJ1-1, the CDR3 gives the full variable domain: GAGVSQSPRYKVTKRGQDVALRCDPISGHVSLYWYRQALGQGPEFLTYFNYEAQQDKSGLPNDRFSAERPEGSISTLTIQRTEQRDSAMYRCASSLGGGGEAFFGQGTRLTVV.

The sample holds a few counts of this clonotype. The chain employs TRBV11-2 and TRBJ2-7; tentatively, D is TRBD2 (7 bases). CDR1 is SGHAT and CDR2 is FQNNGV in the germline V gene. CDR3 length equals 14 residues. Deletions cut 7 bases from V and 1 base from J, with 14 bases between. The CDR3 loop is CASTVRGGSYEQYF. The CDR3 coding sequence is TGTGCCAGCACCGTGAGGGGGGGATCCTACGAGCAGTACTTC.

The genes are TRBV5-1 and TRBJ2-2, with D perhaps being TRBD1 or TRBD2 (5 bases each). With 0 bases removed from V and 9 bases from J, the gap between germline ends came to 9 bases. There are 13 residues in the CDR3. Germline V gene data show CDR1 as SGHRS and CDR2 as YFSETQ. DNA of the CDR3: TGCGCCAGCAGCTTGGGCCGGGGCTGGGAGCTGTTTTTT. This sequence encodes CASSLGRGWELFF.

At least ten counts were recorded for this clonotype. The CDR3 loop is CSAEGTGETNEQFF. The CDR3 nucleotides read TGCAGCGCCGAGGGGACAGGGGAGACTAATGAGCAGTTCTTC. The chain employs TRBV29-1 and TRBJ2-1; TRBD1 aligns across 10 bases. V gave up 7 bases and J gave up 7 bases; unmatched junction bases: 10. Germline CDR1 reads SQVTM; CDR2 reads ANQGSEA. CDR3 length: 14 residues.

V is TRBV6-2 or TRBV6-3 and J is TRBJ1-2; tentative D call: TRBD1 (5 bases). The CDR3 loop spans 14 amino acids. Trimming removed 5 bases from V and 3 bases from J, with 13 bases in between. The germline gives CDR1 MNHEY, CDR2 SVGEGT. This CDR3 is CASSRAGYDYGYTF. CDR3 bases: TGTGCCAGCAGTCGGGCAGGGTACGACTATGGCTACACCTTC.

This clonotype was counted many times. The V and J genes are TRBV20-1 and TRBJ1-4, with 7 bases lining up with TRBD1. With 0 bases clipped from V and 0 bases from J, the junction kept 4 bases outside the gene matches. The CDR3 is made up of 16 amino acids. Germline assignment: CDR1 DFQATT and CDR2 SNEGSKA (reference sequence). The CDR3 loop reads CSARDQGGATNEKLFF. The CDR3 DNA reads as TGCAGTGCTAGAGATCAAGGGGGCGCAACTAATGAAAAACTGTTTTTT.